This T cell receptor (beta chain) was captured by sequencing in a study of blood T cell repertoires in COVID-19. Across the whole study: Acute and convalescent COVID-19 specimens originated in the United States, Italy and Spain.

V was clipped by 4 bases and J by 5 bases, with 12 bases between them. Per the germline V gene, CDR1 is SGHRS and CDR2 is YFSETQ. This CDR3 has 13 amino acids. Profiling relied on immunoSEQ multiplex PCR, and the TCRdb table lists in-frame clones only, not all of them. Of 90,000 to 110,000 clones listed, over 70% were seen once; the top ten hold 6.5% to 8%. V gene TRBV5-1 combines with J gene TRBJ1-1; weak D call: TRBD1 (5 bases). The sequencing sample was made of peripheral blood. This TCR was sampled from a woman in her forties or fifties with acute or convalescent COVID-19. CDR3 DNA sequence: TGCGCCAGCAGCGAGGGACTGAGGACTGAAGCTTTCTTT. It yields the protein CASSEGLRTEAFF.